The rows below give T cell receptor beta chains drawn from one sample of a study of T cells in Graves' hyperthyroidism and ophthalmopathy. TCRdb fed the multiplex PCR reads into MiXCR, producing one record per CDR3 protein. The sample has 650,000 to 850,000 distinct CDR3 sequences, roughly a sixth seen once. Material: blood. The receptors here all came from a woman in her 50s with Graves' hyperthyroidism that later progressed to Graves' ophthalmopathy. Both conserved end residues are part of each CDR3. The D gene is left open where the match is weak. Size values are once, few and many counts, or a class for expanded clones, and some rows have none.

CDR3 DNA: TGTGCCAGCGGAGAGAAGGCGGGGGACAATGAGCAGTTCTTC
CDR3 protein: CASGEKAGDNEQFF
clone size: many
V gene: TRBV2
D gene: TRBD2
J gene: TRBJ2-1

CDR3 DNA: TGCAGTGCTAGAGGGGAGGAAATATTCTACGAGCAGTACTTC
CDR3 protein: CSARGEEIFYEQYF
clone size: few
V gene: TRBV20-1
D gene: .
J gene: TRBJ2-7

CDR3 DNA: TGTGCCAGCAGCCAAGACCACACAGGGACCGGGGAGCTGTTTTTT
CDR3 protein: CASSQDHTGTGELFF
clone size: many
V gene: TRBV3-1
D gene: .
J gene: TRBJ2-2

CDR3 DNA: TGTGCCAGCAGCCAAGAGGAACTAGTGCCCGAGCAGTACTTC
CDR3 protein: CASSQEELVPEQYF
clone size: few
V gene: TRBV3-1
D gene: .
J gene: TRBJ2-7

CDR3 DNA: TGTGCCAGCAGCTCCCTCGATATGGGGGGGGGGCGCACAGATACGCAGTATTTT
CDR3 protein: CASSSLDMGGGRTDTQYF
clone size: .
V gene: TRBV27
D gene: .
J gene: TRBJ2-3

CDR3 DNA: TGTGCCAGCAGCACAAGGGACAGGTTCGATGAGCAGTTCTTC
CDR3 protein: CASSTRDRFDEQFF
clone size: few
V gene: TRBV11-2
D gene: TRBD1
J gene: TRBJ2-1

CDR3 DNA: TGTGCCAGCAGTGAAGCGCTTCGGGGGCACACTGAAGCTTTCTTT
CDR3 protein: CASSEALRGHTEAFF
clone size: many
V gene: TRBV2
D gene: .
J gene: TRBJ1-1

CDR3 DNA: TGTGCCAGCAGTGAAGGTGGAATGGGCTATGGCTACACCTTC
CDR3 protein: CASSEGGMGYGYTF
clone size: .
V gene: TRBV6-1
D gene: .
J gene: TRBJ1-2

CDR3 DNA: TGTGCCAGCAGTCCGGATTTGTGGCCCCAGCATTTT
CDR3 protein: CASSPDLWPQHF
clone size: .
V gene: TRBV27
D gene: .
J gene: TRBJ1-5

CDR3 DNA: TGCAGTGCTAGGATCGTCTCTGGGGCCAACGTCCTGACTTTC
CDR3 protein: CSARIVSGANVLTF
clone size: .
V gene: TRBV20-1
D gene: .
J gene: TRBJ2-6

CDR3 DNA: TGCGCCAGCAGCTTGGAAGGCCTAGAGAACACCGGGGAGCTGTTTTTT
CDR3 protein: CASSLEGLENTGELFF
clone size: .
V gene: TRBV5-1
D gene: .
J gene: TRBJ2-2

CDR3 DNA: TGTGCCAGCAGCCCCCAGGGGGCCTACAATGAGCAGTTCTTC
CDR3 protein: CASSPQGAYNEQFF
clone size: many
V gene: TRBV11-3
D gene: TRBD1
J gene: TRBJ2-1

CDR3 DNA: TGTGCCAGCAGTTACCCTCAAAGGCCCCTCCACTTT
CDR3 protein: CASSYPQRPLHF
clone size: .
V gene: TRBV6-5
D gene: .
J gene: TRBJ1-6

CDR3 DNA: TGTGCCAGCAGTTTCTCAGGGGATAACACCGGGGAGCTGTTTTTT
CDR3 protein: CASSFSGDNTGELFF
clone size: many
V gene: TRBV12-3/TRBV12-4
D gene: .
J gene: TRBJ2-2

CDR3 DNA: TGTGCCAGCATTTCGCTCAGGGCGAACTATGGCTACACCTTC
CDR3 protein: CASISLRANYGYTF
clone size: few
V gene: TRBV7-9
D gene: .
J gene: TRBJ1-2

CDR3 DNA: TGCAGTGCGAGTTCAGGGGCCGGCACAGATACGCAGTATTTT
CDR3 protein: CSASSGAGTDTQYF
clone size: few
V gene: TRBV20-1
D gene: .
J gene: TRBJ2-3

CDR3 DNA: TGTGCCAGCAGCCAAGTTACGGTTAGAGGCTACACCTTC
CDR3 protein: CASSQVTVRGYTF
clone size: few
V gene: TRBV14
D gene: .
J gene: TRBJ1-2

CDR3 DNA: TGTGCCTGCGGGACAGGGAAATATCAGCCCCAGCATTTT
CDR3 protein: CACGTGKYQPQHF
clone size: .
V gene: TRBV6-1
D gene: TRBD1
J gene: TRBJ1-5

CDR3 DNA: TGTGCCACCAGCAGAGATCGTGGCAGTTGGGAGCTGTTTTTT
CDR3 protein: CATSRDRGSWELFF
clone size: few
V gene: TRBV15
D gene: .
J gene: TRBJ2-2

CDR3 DNA: TGTGCCAGCAGTGGGGACAGGGTTTTGCTGAACACTGAAGCTTTCTTT
CDR3 protein: CASSGDRVLLNTEAFF
clone size: few
V gene: TRBV12-3/TRBV12-4
D gene: TRBD1
J gene: TRBJ1-1

CDR3 DNA: TGCAGTGCTAGAGAGGCGAATCAGCCCCAGCATTTT
CDR3 protein: CSAREANQPQHF
clone size: .
V gene: TRBV20-1
D gene: .
J gene: TRBJ1-5

CDR3 DNA: TGTGCCAGCAGCTTAGCGGGCCCCTCGCTGGGAGATACGCAGTATTTT
CDR3 protein: CASSLAGPSLGDTQYF
clone size: .
V gene: TRBV7-9
D gene: .
J gene: TRBJ2-3

CDR3 DNA: TGTGCCAGCAGCTTTGCTACACCCTACGAGCAGTACTTC
CDR3 protein: CASSFATPYEQYF
clone size: many
V gene: TRBV7-2
D gene: .
J gene: TRBJ2-7

CDR3 DNA: TGTGCCAGCAGCGCGGGGGCCGGGACAGGCATCGCCTATGGCTACACCTTC
CDR3 protein: CASSAGAGTGIAYGYTF
clone size: many
V gene: TRBV2
D gene: TRBD1
J gene: TRBJ1-2

CDR3 DNA: TGTGCCTGGAGCCGACGGAGCACAGATACGCAGTATTTT
CDR3 protein: CAWSRRSTDTQYF
clone size: many
V gene: TRBV30
D gene: .
J gene: TRBJ2-3

CDR3 DNA: TGTGCCAGCAGCCACCCTCGAGCGGGATCAACAGATACGCAGTATTTT
CDR3 protein: CASSHPRAGSTDTQYF
clone size: many
V gene: TRBV3-1
D gene: TRBD2
J gene: TRBJ2-3

CDR3 DNA: TGTGCCAGCAGCGTAGGGGGGAGCACCCAAGGGGCTTTCTTT
CDR3 protein: CASSVGGSTQGAFF
clone size: .
V gene: TRBV9
D gene: .
J gene: TRBJ1-1

CDR3 DNA: TGCGCCAGCAGCAATGACAGGCGAAAAGAGACCCAGTACTTC
CDR3 protein: CASSNDRRKETQYF
clone size: .
V gene: TRBV5-1
D gene: .
J gene: TRBJ2-5

CDR3 DNA: TGTGCCAGCAGTTCGACCACCGGGACGGCCTCCTACGAGCAGTACTTC
CDR3 protein: CASSSTTGTASYEQYF
clone size: many
V gene: TRBV12-3/TRBV12-4
D gene: .
J gene: TRBJ2-7

CDR3 DNA: TGTGCCACCAGCAGAGATGGACGGGGCAGAGATACGCAGTATTTT
CDR3 protein: CATSRDGRGRDTQYF
clone size: .
V gene: TRBV15
D gene: .
J gene: TRBJ2-3

CDR3 DNA: TGCGCCAGCAGTGAGTCGACTCGGGAGACCCAGTACTTC
CDR3 protein: CASSESTRETQYF
clone size: .
V gene: TRBV10-1
D gene: .
J gene: TRBJ2-5

CDR3 DNA: TGTGCCAGCAGTTTATACCCCAACAGCTATGGCTACACCTTC
CDR3 protein: CASSLYPNSYGYTF
clone size: many
V gene: TRBV27
D gene: .
J gene: TRBJ1-2

CDR3 DNA: TGTGCCAGCAGACCCCCCGGCACTGAAGCTTTCTTT
CDR3 protein: CASRPPGTEAFF
clone size: .
V gene: TRBV6-1
D gene: .
J gene: TRBJ1-1

CDR3 DNA: TGTGCCAGCAGTTTCGGGCCAAACTCCTACGAGCAGTACTTC
CDR3 protein: CASSFGPNSYEQYF
clone size: many
V gene: TRBV27
D gene: .
J gene: TRBJ2-7

CDR3 DNA: TGTGCCAGCAGTTACCGACAAGATACTCTTCCAACTAATGAAAAACTGTTTTTT
CDR3 protein: CASSYRQDTLPTNEKLFF
clone size: many
V gene: TRBV12-3/TRBV12-4
D gene: .
J gene: TRBJ1-4

CDR3 DNA: TGTGCCAGCACCTTCCCGGGGGGAGCGGGCGACCTTACCGGGGAGCTGTTTTTT
CDR3 protein: CASTFPGGAGDLTGELFF
clone size: .
V gene: TRBV7-2
D gene: TRBD2
J gene: TRBJ2-2

CDR3 DNA: TGCGCCAGCAGCCCGGAGGGCGGGGGTGGAAATGAGCAGTTCTTC
CDR3 protein: CASSPEGGGGNEQFF
clone size: many
V gene: TRBV5-1
D gene: TRBD2
J gene: TRBJ2-1

CDR3 DNA: TGCAGCGTTGACGCTGGTAGGGACACTGAAGCTTTCTTT
CDR3 protein: CSVDAGRDTEAFF
clone size: many
V gene: TRBV29-1
D gene: .
J gene: TRBJ1-1

CDR3 DNA: TGTGCCAGCAGTTACGGGGTCGGGGTGGGGGAAGAGACCCAGTACTTC
CDR3 protein: CASSYGVGVGEETQYF
clone size: few
V gene: TRBV6-5
D gene: .
J gene: TRBJ2-5

CDR3 DNA: TGTGCCAGCAGGGAGGGAATGGGTGAAGCTTTCTTT
CDR3 protein: CASREGMGEAFF
clone size: many
V gene: TRBV2
D gene: .
J gene: TRBJ1-1

CDR3 DNA: TGTGCCTGGGCCCACCCCTACGAGCAGTACTTC
CDR3 protein: CAWAHPYEQYF
clone size: .
V gene: TRBV30
D gene: .
J gene: TRBJ2-7

CDR3 DNA: TGTGCCAGCACCGAGCCTGGTGGCGGACCCAAAAAACATGGCTACACCTTC
CDR3 protein: CASTEPGGGPKKHGYTF
clone size: .
V gene: TRBV5-6
D gene: .
J gene: TRBJ1-2

CDR3 DNA: TGTGCCAGCAGCTTAGCCCGGGACTGGGGCACAGATACGCAGTATTTT
CDR3 protein: CASSLARDWGTDTQYF
clone size: .
V gene: TRBV9
D gene: .
J gene: TRBJ2-3

CDR3 DNA: TGTGCCACCAGCAGAGCCGGGGGGGATCGCACAGATACGCAGTATTTT
CDR3 protein: CATSRAGGDRTDTQYF
clone size: many
V gene: TRBV15
D gene: TRBD2
J gene: TRBJ2-3